Here is one TCR beta chain with its context. J gave up 1 base and V 9 bases, and 7 bases lay outside the gene matches. The germline gives CDR1 SGHAT, CDR2 FQDESV (reference sequence). The CDR3 length is 14 residues. These data come from a study of blood T cell repertoires in COVID-19. Turning to the study itself: The United States, Italy and Spain supplied acute and convalescent COVID-19 samples.

Per the study methods: Scientists estimated how many nucleated cells there were by amplifying reference gene primers. Sequencing used immunoSEQ multiplex PCR; TCRdb keeps in-frame clones, though not all of them. The DNA was the basis for D and trimming; V, J and clone size are from that table. The data show 120,000 to 150,000 clones, 85% to 90% seen once. The J gene is TRBJ1-1, the V gene TRBV11-1; 8 bases are a match to TRBD1. The TCR sequence derives from a woman aged 25-40 years with acute COVID-19. Sequenced material: PBMCs or T cells enriched from blood (not recorded which). The CDR3 loop reads CASESGTGNTEAFF. CDR3 sequence (DNA): TGTGCCAGTGAATCCGGGACAGGGAACACTGAAGCTTTCTTT.